This T cell receptor (beta chain) stems from a study of shared clonotypes between healthy human individuals (dated by TCRdb to about 2020). As for the study more broadly: The cohort comprised two women and a few men aged 18 to 49 years. For each donor, CD4 naive and CD4 memory were each given three plates, CD8 naive was given two plates, and CD8 memory was given one plate. Blood TCR repertoires of five healthy adults were deeply sequenced to estimate repertoire size and the extent of clonotype sharing between individuals. To increase sequencing depth and limit assay-specific biases, different laboratories used diverse techniques to prepare libraries and sequence TCR repertoires. Per donor, leukapheresis produced somewhere between about 0.9 and 9.5 billion PBMCs. Overall results and qualifications from the work: About 5% of naive CD4, 3.5% of naive CD8, approximately 2% of memory CD4, and over 0.35% of memory CD8 clonotypes were shared across a few donors. Rarefaction of sorted-subset datasets indicated incomplete sequencing despite the large sequencing depth. Higher generation probabilities were observed for clonotypes shared by all four sorted-subset donors than for non-shared clonotypes. Pairwise subsampling led to the expectation that sequencing depth would affect the degree of clonotype sharing among donors. The small number of donors limited the genetic and exposure-history diversity represented. Sampling was limited to blood, and TCR repertoires in tissue likely differ from TCR repertoires in blood. Naive subsets generally had larger estimated clonotype richness than memory subsets did.

Using the deep immunoSEQ assay, multiplex PCR amplified TCR CDR3 regions from genomic DNA. Genomic DNA extracted from each cell subset was distributed evenly over all wells of several immunoSEQ 96-well plates, and each plate served as one replicate. For sorted subsets, around 0.2 ug of genomic DNA, equivalent to some 33,000 T cell genomes, went into each replicate PCR. Purified libraries were quantified with a Qubit 3.0 fluorometer, sized on a Bioanalyzer 2100, and re-quantified with the KAPA Library Quantification kit. A separate single-read 150-cycle Illumina NextSeq 550 flow cell was used to sequence each immunoSEQ 96-well plate. Concerning the study's data processing: Because the immunoSEQ output held only junctional sequences and lacked quality scores, the filtering could not match the filtering applied to full-length reads. To assign V/J genes and CDR3, sequences were annotated using PyIR, a Python wrapper for IgBLAST v1.9, with IMGT germline references. Reads were filtered out if the reads had weak V/J assignments (E-value above 1e-6), no CDR3, stop codons, out-of-frame junctions, or ambiguous translated residues. V3J clonotypes were defined as sequences sharing an identical inferred V gene, J gene, and CDR3 amino acid sequence. To compute the percentage overlap between repertoires, the number of shared unique clonotypes was divided by the size of the smaller repertoire. Richness of each repertoire was evaluated using RTK rarefaction, the Chao1 estimator, and Recon v2.1 estimates of unobserved clonotypes. Generation probabilities for all TCRbeta clonotypes obtained by the gDNA method from a handful of donors were computed using OLGA. Held by TCRdb, this immuneACCESS table contains in-frame sequences only and omits some clones. Under half of the omission traces to an unresolved V gene where checked; the cause of the rest is unknown. The V and J calls and clone size come from that table; D and trimming were worked out from the DNA. This sample gives about 2 million clones in total; roughly 94% of them show up just once. 0.1% to 0.15% of the sample is held by the ten biggest clonotypes.

From the cysteine through the phenylalanine, the CDR3 covers 14 amino acids. Only the CDR3 part of the read is kept: 42 bases, read in frame from the first base. CDR1 and CDR2 are drawn from the germline V gene: LGHNA, YSLEER. V is cut by 0 bases and J by 16 bases, and the space between the germline ends is 19 bases. Worth noting for this clone: It lacks a known antigen. There are no base qualities to consult, and no much larger clone falls within one base.

Healthy HIV-negative adults with no recently reported acute infections or vaccinations were included as donors. Only Caucasian adults living in Nashville, Tennessee, USA were represented among the donors. Magnetic negative selection was used to enrich CD4+ T cells, after which naive cells were positively selected on CD45RA and the negative fraction became the memory subset. After blood collection by leukapheresis, PBMCs were isolated using Ficoll-Histopaque density gradient centrifugation and then cryopreserved in the vapor phase of liquid nitrogen. Purity and quantity of every magnetically sorted T cell population were checked by analytical flow cytometry. From each sorted fraction, genomic DNA was isolated and quantified by UV absorbance on a Nanodrop 2000c.

This chain is built from TRBV4-3 and TRBJ2-1; D gene: possibly TRBD1, on 5 matching bases. The receptor comes from a man younger than 35 in good health. Sample: naive CD4+ T cells sorted from blood. The label giving this sample's cell subset or site can be read as: CD45RA+ positively selected. The DNA sequence reads TGCGCCAGCAGCCAAGACCCATCGAGGCAGGGATACTTCTTC. Translated, this gives CASSQDPSRQGYFF.